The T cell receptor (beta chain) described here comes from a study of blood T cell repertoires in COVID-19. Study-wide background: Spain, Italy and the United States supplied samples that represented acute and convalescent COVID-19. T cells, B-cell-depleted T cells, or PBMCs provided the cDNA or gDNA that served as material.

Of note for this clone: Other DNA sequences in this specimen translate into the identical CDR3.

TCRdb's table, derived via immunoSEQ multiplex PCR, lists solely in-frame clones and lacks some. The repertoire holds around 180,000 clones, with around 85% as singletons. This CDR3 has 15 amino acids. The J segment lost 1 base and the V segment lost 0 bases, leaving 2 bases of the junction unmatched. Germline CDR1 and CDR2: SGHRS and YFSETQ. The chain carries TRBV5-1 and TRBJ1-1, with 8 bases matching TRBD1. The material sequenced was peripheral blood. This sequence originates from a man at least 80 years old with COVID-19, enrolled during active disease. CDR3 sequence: CASSLEGQGNTEAFF. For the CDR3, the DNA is TGCGCCAGCAGCTTGGAAGGACAGGGGAACACTGAAGCTTTCTTT.